A single sample is the source of the 25 T cell receptor beta chains below, sequenced in a study of shared clonotypes between healthy human individuals. CD8 cells regarded as naive lacked CD45RO, were positively chosen for CCR7, and omitted terminally differentiated effector memory CD45RA+ cells. Sequenced by immunoSEQ multiplex PCR; TCRdb stores in-frame clones only, minus some. The table has about 2.2 million clones, under 95% seen once. The sequenced sample consisted of naive CD8+ T cells from PBMCs. The receptors stem from a man aged 18 to 35 in good health. Some clones in this sample may be carry-over from other donors' samples.

The chain's CDR3 is CASSWTGKRTEAFF. DNA of the CDR3: TGTGCCAGCAGCTGGACAGGAAAAAGGACTGAAGCTTTCTTT. This rearrangement joins TRBV7-9 to TRBJ1-1; 7 bases are shared with TRBD1. V gave up 4 bases and J gave up 5 bases; unmatched junction bases: 7. The CDR3 covers 14 residues. Germline values: CDR1 SEHNR, CDR2 FQNEAQ (reference sequence).

The gene calls are TRBV11-2 and TRBJ2-7; tentatively, D is TRBD1 or TRBD2 (5 bases each). The CDR3 contains 14 residues. Germline CDR1 is SGHAT and CDR2 is FQNNGV. Trimming shortened V by 5 bases and J by 2 bases, and 13 bases separated the two germline ends. CDR3 amino acids: CASSPGRNTYEQYF. The CDR3 DNA follows: TGTGCCAGCAGCCCGGGACGAAATACCTACGAGCAGTACTTC. The variable domain in full, completed from reference TRBV11-2 and TRBJ2-7, reads EAGVAQSPRYKIIEKRQSVAFWCNPISGHATLYWYQQILGQGPKLLIQFQNNGVVDDSQLPKDRFSAERLKGVDSTLKIQPAKLEDSAVYLCASSPGRNTYEQYFGPGTRLTVT.

Of note for this clone: Other DNA variants within this sample encode the same CDR3. The CDR3 sequence is CASSKYYEQYF. In nucleotides, the CDR3 is TGTGCCAGCAGTAAGTACTACGAGCAGTACTTC. The rearrangement links TRBV28 to TRBJ2-7; D not certain. Germline V lookup: CDR1 MDHEN, CDR2 SYDVKM. The CDR3 totals 11 residues. Trimming took 5 bases from V and 3 from J, leaving 5 bases between them.

This sequence joins TRBV27 and TRBJ2-1; 7 bases match TRBD2. The junction had 9 bases not matched to a gene; V was cut back by 1 base and J by 6 bases. This CDR3 comprises 16 residues. Germline V lookup: CDR1 MNHEY, CDR2 SMNVEV (reference sequence). CDR3 bases: TGTGCCAGCAGTTTATTACTAGGGGCGGGAGCCAATGAGCAGTTCTTC. Translating gives CASSLLLGAGANEQFF.

V and J are TRBV6-5 and TRBJ2-2; perhaps D is TRBD1 or TRBD2 (6 bases each). Trimming stripped 1 base from V and 4 bases from J, with 13 bases between. This CDR3 comprises 16 residues. Germline V gene sequence: CDR1 MNHEY, CDR2 SVGAGI. CDR3 protein: CASSYWGAHSTGELFF. As DNA, the CDR3 is TGTGCCAGCAGTTACTGGGGGGCGCATAGCACCGGGGAGCTGTTTTTT.

The chain employs TRBV11-1 and TRBJ2-5; 9 bases align to TRBD1. The V gene end was trimmed by 4 bases and the J gene end by 5 bases; junction bases not matched to a gene: 8. Germline-derived CDR1 and CDR2 are SGHAT and FQDESV (reference sequence). CDR3 size: 15 residues. DNA of the CDR3: TGTGCCAGCAGCTCCCTAGGGACAGGGTGGGAGACCCAGTACTTC. The encoded protein is CASSSLGTGWETQYF. Combining the CDR3 with reference TRBV11-1 and TRBJ2-5 gives the whole variable domain EAEVAQSPRYKITEKSQAVAFWCDPISGHATLYWYRQILGQGPELLVQFQDESVVDDSQLPKDRFSAERLKGVDSTLKIQPAELGDSAMYLCASSSLGTGWETQYFGPGTRLLVL.

J is TRBJ2-7 and V is TRBV15; perhaps TRBD1 as D (6 bases). The germline CDR1 and CDR2 sequences are LNHNV and YYDKDF (reference sequence). V dropped 3 bases and J dropped 9 bases, with 15 bases sitting between them. The CDR3 spans 13 residues. Written as DNA, the CDR3 is TGTGCCACCAGCAGCAGGACAGCTGATGCGCAGTACTTC. Its protein is CATSSRTADAQYF.

This clone was detected only a few times. This chain links TRBV27 with TRBJ2-7, with D perhaps being TRBD1 or TRBD2 (5 bases each). The CDR3 is made up of 15 amino acids. Trimming took 7 bases from V and 2 from J, leaving 18 bases between them. From germline, CDR1 is MNHEY and CDR2 SMNVEV (reference sequence). The chain's CDR3 is CASTSHGGAPYEQYF. The CDR3 nucleotides read TGTGCCAGCACCTCCCATGGGGGAGCCCCCTACGAGCAGTACTTC.

A word on this clone: The sample contains more than one DNA sequence encoding this CDR3. The V call is TRBV9, the J call TRBJ1-5, with TRBD1 as a possible D gene (5 bases). Germline V gene sequence: CDR1 SGDLS, CDR2 YYNGEE. Trimming left V 2 bases short and J 2 bases short, with 11 bases between. The CDR3 sequence is 15 residues long. CDR3 bases: TGTGCCAGCAGCGTGGGGGTCGGGGGCAATCAGCCCCAGCATTTT. This translates into CASSVGVGGNQPQHF.

The CDR3 DNA reads as TGTGCCAGCAGCTTAAGGGGACAGGGGTTAGTCCCTTACGAGCAGTACTTC. It encodes CASSLRGQGLVPYEQYF. This chain links TRBV7-8 with TRBJ2-7, with 10 positions matching TRBD1. The CDR3 loop spans 17 amino acids. Germline V lookup: CDR1 SGHVS, CDR2 FQNEAQ. V was pared by 2 bases and J by 4 bases, with 11 bases of the junction left unmatched.

The CDR3 nucleotides read TGTGCCAGCAGCCAAGATGAGGAGGGCGAGGGTTTACATGAGACCCAGTACTTC. It specifies CASSQDEEGEGLHETQYF. J is TRBJ2-5 and V is TRBV4-2; a weak D match, TRBD2 (6 bases). Per germline, CDR1 LGHNA and CDR2 YNFKEQ. The CDR3 has 18 residues. V shed 0 bases and J shed 5 bases, with 22 bases lying between them.

The chain recombines TRBV2 with TRBJ2-7, with 7 bases identical to TRBD1. Trimming removed 4 bases from V and 7 bases from J; junction bases left unmatched: 10. Germline loops: CDR1 SNHLY, CDR2 FYNNEI. CDR3 size: 14 residues. The CDR3 DNA follows: TGTGCCAGCAGTGCGTGGACAGGTGGGCAAGAGCAGTACTTC. It codes for CASSAWTGGQEQYF.

This chain links TRBV15 with TRBJ2-1; 7 nucleotides match TRBD1. J lost 8 bases, V lost 3 bases, and 7 bases had no gene match. The V gene's germline CDR1 is LNHNV and CDR2 YYDKDF (reference sequence). The CDR3 sequence is 14 residues long. This chain's CDR3 is CATSRGDSEYEQFF. As DNA, the CDR3 is TGTGCCACCAGCAGGGGGGACAGTGAGTATGAGCAGTTCTTC.

This chain links TRBV13 with TRBJ2-5; D is ambiguous. The CDR3 consists of 13 residues. The germline V gene encodes CDR1 PRHDT and CDR2 FYEKMQ (reference sequence). V shed 4 bases and J shed 5 bases, with 11 bases lying between them. Written as DNA, the CDR3 is TGTGCCAGCAGCTCCCCCCCGGCGGAGACCCAGTACTTC. It yields the protein CASSSPPAETQYF.

This clone was seen only a few times. The genes are TRBV6-1 and TRBJ2-2; D remains ambiguous. V gave up 4 bases and J gave up 7 bases, with 4 bases separating them. This CDR3 is built from 11 residues. Germline V gene data show CDR1 as MNHNS and CDR2 as SASEGT. The DNA for the CDR3 is TGTGCCAGCAGTGCATTCGGGGAGCTGTTTTTT. This gives the protein CASSAFGELFF.

The sample holds one count of this clone. The chain links TRBV6-4 to TRBJ2-1; TRBD2 agrees at 12 bases. Trimming took 0 bases from V and 8 from J; bases not matched to a gene: 17. The CDR3 extends over 20 amino acids. The germline gives CDR1 MRHNA, CDR2 SNTAGT. In DNA, the CDR3 is TGTGCCAGCAGTGACTCACCACCCCCGGCTAGCGGGAGGGGGAGGGATGAGCAGTTCTTC. It yields the protein CASSDSPPPASGRGRDEQFF.

In its sample, this clone was seen once. The gene calls are TRBV7-9 and TRBJ1-4; D is possibly TRBD1 (5 bases). The CDR3 has 17 residues. Trimming took off 0 bases at V and 5 bases at J, with 16 bases between the two ends. The germline V gene encodes CDR1 SEHNR and CDR2 FQNEAQ (reference sequence). CDR3 amino acids: CASSLALGGQHNEKLFF. The CDR3 nucleotides are TGTGCCAGCAGCTTAGCGCTGGGTGGACAACACAATGAAAAACTGTTTTTT. The whole variable domain, remainder taken from reference TRBV7-9 and TRBJ1-4, is DTGVSQNPRHKITKRGQNVTFRCDPISEHNRLYWYRQTLGQGPEFLTYFQNEAQLEKSRLLSDRFSAERPKGSFSTLEIQRTEQGDSAMYLCASSLALGGQHNEKLFFGSGTQLSVL.

The rearrangement links TRBV15 to TRBJ1-2, with D possibly TRBD1 on 5 matching bases. Germline V CDR1 and CDR2: LNHNV, YYDKDF (reference sequence). This CDR3 has 11 amino acids. Trimming left V 5 bases short and J 8 bases short, with 9 bases between. The CDR3 here is CATSGAPGYTF. CDR3 bases: TGTGCCACCAGCGGGGCCCCGGGCTACACCTTC.

The J gene is TRBJ2-1, the V gene TRBV7-9; D gene unclear. The V end was cut by 8 bases, the J end by 8 bases, with 7 bases between. CDR3 length: 10 amino acids. Germline CDR1 is SEHNR and CDR2 is FQNEAQ (reference sequence). This CDR3 reads CASPVDEQFF. The DNA of the CDR3 is TGTGCCAGCCCGGTAGATGAGCAGTTCTTC.

CDR3 amino acids: CASSVAGLAGEGDTQYF. For the CDR3, the DNA is TGTGCCAGCAGCGTAGCGGGACTAGCGGGAGAGGGAGATACGCAGTATTTT. V gene TRBV9 combines with J gene TRBJ2-3, with 14 bases fitting TRBD2. V was clipped by 0 bases and J by 5 bases; unmatched bases: 5. The CDR3 contains 17 residues. From germline, CDR1 is SGDLS and CDR2 YYNGEE.

The rearrangement joins TRBV5-1 to TRBJ2-3, with D possibly being TRBD2 (6 bases). Germline CDR1 is SGHRS and CDR2 is YFSETQ. Trimming pared 0 bases from V and 2 bases from J, leaving 13 bases between. This CDR3 has 16 residues. CDR3 protein: CASSLGLAHDTDTQYF. The CDR3 region has the DNA TGCGCCAGCAGCTTGGGGCTAGCGCACGACACAGATACGCAGTATTTT.

The genes are TRBV19 and TRBJ2-5; the D is unclear. The CDR3 has 15 residues. Trimming took 1 base from V and 4 from J, leaving 13 bases between them. Germline V gene lookup returns CDR1 LNHDA and CDR2 SQIVND (reference sequence). CDR3 sequence reads: CASSIVGRAAETQYF. DNA of the CDR3: TGTGCCAGTAGTATAGTTGGAAGGGCCGCAGAGACCCAGTACTTC.

The J gene is TRBJ2-1, the V gene TRBV7-9; D remains unclear. This CDR3 is 12 amino acids long. The ends were cut back, 5 bases at V and 12 bases at J, with 14 bases in the middle. Germline V gives CDR1 SEHNR, CDR2 FQNEAQ (reference sequence). CDR3 DNA: TGTGCCAGCAGCGAAGACTCGGCCGGGCAGTTCTTC. Translated: CASSEDSAGQFF.

This clone came up once. V gene TRBV7-9 combines with J gene TRBJ2-1; a possible D gene is TRBD2 (6 bases). The CDR3 is 14 residues long. Trimming left V 4 bases short and J 4 bases short, with 11 bases between. Germline values: CDR1 SEHNR, CDR2 FQNEAQ (reference sequence). In DNA form, the CDR3 reads TGTGCCAGCAGCTCTTGGGACTCGTACAATGAGCAGTTCTTC. This encodes CASSSWDSYNEQFF.

About this clone: This specimen includes other DNA sequences encoding the same CDR3. The V call is TRBV27, the J call TRBJ2-7; TRBD2 matches 7 bases. There are 14 residues in the CDR3. Germline CDR1 MNHEY, CDR2 SMNVEV (reference sequence). V was clipped by 5 bases and J by 1 base; unmatched bases: 5. The CDR3 DNA follows: TGTGCCAGCAGTCCCCTGGGGGGGTCCTACGAGCAGTACTTC. Amino acids: CASSPLGGSYEQYF.